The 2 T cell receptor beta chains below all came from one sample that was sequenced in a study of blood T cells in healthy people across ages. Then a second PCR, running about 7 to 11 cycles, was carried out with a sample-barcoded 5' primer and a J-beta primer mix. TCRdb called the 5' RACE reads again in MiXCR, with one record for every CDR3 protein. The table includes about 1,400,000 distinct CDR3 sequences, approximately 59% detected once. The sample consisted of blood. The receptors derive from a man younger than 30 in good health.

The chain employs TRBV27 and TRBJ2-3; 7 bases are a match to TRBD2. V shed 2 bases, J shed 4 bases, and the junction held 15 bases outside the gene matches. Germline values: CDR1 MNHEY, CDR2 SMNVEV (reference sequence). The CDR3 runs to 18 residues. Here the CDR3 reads CASSLLAGGRGSADTQYF. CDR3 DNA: TGTGCCAGCAGTTTACTGGCAGGAGGGCGCGGGAGTGCAGATACGCAGTATTTT.

CDR3 sequence: CASSVQGPSYNEQFF. The CDR3, as DNA: TGTGCCAGCAGTGTTCAGGGGCCCTCCTACAATGAGCAGTTCTTC. The chain combines TRBV6-1 with TRBJ2-1; maybe TRBD1 (6 bases). V lost 4 bases and J lost 0, with 10 bases in between. Germline V gene data show CDR1 as MNHNS and CDR2 as SASEGT. The CDR3 extends over 15 amino acids.